The sample holds a few counts of the clone carrying this T cell receptor beta chain. What it recognizes is unknown. Tregs were sorted as CD4+CD25+CD127-/low cells. Study results and caveats: Tumor Treg TCRs overlapped most with tumor naive CD4+ cells.

After constant-region reverse-primer amplification, full-length variable regions underwent semi-nested PCR with Nested Universal Primer A. One entry per CDR3 protein, called by TCRdb with MiXCR from the 5' RACE reads. The table records 62,000 or so distinct CDR3 sequences, about 25% of them present only once. Germline-derived CDR1 and CDR2 are SGHNT and YENEEA. The J segment lost 9 bases and the V segment lost 4 bases, leaving 7 bases of the junction unmatched. The CDR3 spans 15 residues. The sample consisted of tumor-infiltrating Tregs sorted from the breast tumor. The rearrangement uses TRBV11-3 and TRBJ2-1; TRBD2 matches 12 bases. This receptor was identified in a female donor with breast cancer. CDR3 in DNA: TGTGCCAGCAGCTCCCTAGCGGGAGGGCCTATTGAGCAGTTCTTC. Protein product: CASSSLAGGPIEQFF.